This TCR beta chain was captured in a study of cytomegalovirus exposure and HLA in healthy donors. Overall study results and limits: TCR beta chain V- and J-gene trimming was linked, in a later analysis, to a missense variant in DCLRE1C.

Germline V gene data show CDR1 as MNHEY and CDR2 as SMNVEV (reference sequence). The CDR3 has 17 residues. The junction had 10 bases not matched to a gene; V was cut back by 0 bases and J by 4 bases. About this clone itself: Its antigen is as yet unknown.

PCR amplification relied on 60 Vbeta primers (plus 13 Jbeta primers). Here immunoSEQ multiplex PCR was the method, and the copy in TCRdb shows in-frame clones only, minus some. The repertoire includes 120,000 or so clones, roughly 82% of them detected once, and around 10% sits in the top ten. The receptor was isolated from a male donor in good health and CMV-seropositive. The sample consisted of PBMCs. V gene TRBV27 combines with J gene TRBJ1-1, with 8 bases matching TRBD1. The CDR3 DNA reads as TGTGCCAGCAGTTTATCAAGACAGGGGAGAAGGGGCACTGAAGCTTTCTTT. Protein: CASSLSRQGRRGTEAFF.